What follows describes a single T cell receptor beta chain. The data were obtained in a study of PD-1 blockade in classical Hodgkin lymphoma. Sample time point: cycle 4 day 1 (C4D1), after 6 weeks of nivolumab. Patients all relapsed after autologous stem cell transplantation, and there was variation in brentuximab vedotin exposure. CDR1 is GTSNPN, CDR2 SVGIG, per germline (reference sequence). The CDR3 runs to 13 residues. With V trimmed by 5 bases and J by 3 bases, 3 bases remained unmatched. Assay used: immunoSEQ multiplex PCR; TCRdb lists only in-frame clones, some missing. The top ten hold less than 40% of the sample, which has 43,000 or so clones, roughly 78% seen once.

The chain couples TRBV30 to TRBJ1-3; 8 nucleotides agree with TRBD1. The sample was peripheral blood mononuclear cells (PBMCs), taken before the fourth cycle of nivolumab. This sequence originates from a human donor with classical Hodgkin lymphoma. The CDR3 loop is CAWSGQVGNTIYF. The CDR3 coding sequence is TGTGCCTGGTCGGGACAGGTTGGAAACACCATATATTTT. The whole variable domain, filled in from reference TRBV30 and TRBJ1-3, reads SQTIHQWPATLVQPVGSPLSLECTVEGTSNPNLYWYRQAAGRGLQLLFYSVGIGQISSEVPQNLSASRPQDRQFILSSKKLLLSDSGFYLCAWSGQVGNTIYFGEGSWLTVV.